The clone carrying this T cell receptor beta chain came up a few times. The sample comes from a study of T-cell reconstitution after alpha-beta-depleted transplantation in children. CDR1 and CDR2 from the germline V gene are SGHDT and YYEEEE. The CDR3 length is 14 residues. The V and J ends lost 2 bases and 5 bases, in that order; junction bases with no gene match: 4. It was with unique molecular identifiers that the TCRbeta library was prepared. TCRdb re-called the PCR reads with MiXCR, one entry per CDR3 protein. This sample has 250,000 to 350,000 distinct CDR3 sequences, with 9.5% to 10% found just once.

The chain recombines TRBV5-6 with TRBJ1-1; 9 nucleotides line up with TRBD1. The TCR originated in a human donor who donated a stem cell graft to a child with SCID. Source: PBMCs from the stem cell graft donor, taken from the stem cell graft. This CDR3 is CASSLGTGRTEAFF. In nucleotides, the CDR3 is TGTGCCAGCAGCTTAGGGACAGGGAGAACTGAAGCTTTCTTT.